These 32 T cell receptor beta chains were sequenced from one sample in a study of cytomegalovirus exposure and HLA in healthy donors. PCR was performed using 60 Vbeta and 13 Jbeta primers. Sequencing used immunoSEQ multiplex PCR; TCRdb keeps in-frame clones, though not all of them. Here the sample spans over 45,000 clones, around 83% being singletons. Sequencing was done on a sample of PBMCs. These receptors were taken from a man under 40 in good health and CMV-seronegative.

The rearrangement joins TRBV12-5 to TRBJ2-7; 8 bases line up with TRBD1. V dropped 6 bases and J dropped 6; count of bases not matched to a gene: 7. This CDR3 comprises 13 residues. CDR1 and CDR2 from the germline V gene are LGHNT and FRNRAP. DNA for the CDR3: TGTGCTAGTGGGTACTGGACAGGGCGCGAGCAGTACTTC. This encodes CASGYWTGREQYF.

V usage is TRBV7-3 and J usage is TRBJ2-3, with TRBD2 matching 8 bases. J was trimmed by 0 bases and V by 8 bases; bases with no gene match: 7. The germline V gene encodes CDR1 SGHTA and CDR2 FQGTGA. There are 15 residues in the CDR3. The CDR3 sequence is CASREGSSSTDTQYF. CDR3 nucleotide sequence: TGTGCCAGCCGGGAGGGGTCCTCTAGCACAGATACGCAGTATTTT.

The chain joins TRBV27 to TRBJ2-1, with 11 bases fitting TRBD2. J gave up 4 bases and V 5 bases, and 4 bases lay outside the gene matches. The germline V gene encodes CDR1 MNHEY and CDR2 SMNVEV (reference sequence). CDR3 length: 15 residues. The CDR3 is CASSPGTSGYNEQFF. In DNA form, the CDR3 reads TGTGCCAGCAGTCCCGGGACTAGCGGTTACAATGAGCAGTTCTTC.

The chain joins TRBV7-6 to TRBJ1-4; tentatively, D is TRBD1 (6 bases). The V gene's germline CDR1 is SGHVS and CDR2 FNYEAQ. This CDR3 has 15 amino acids. Trimming left V 1 base short and J 5 bases short, with 11 bases between. The CDR3 DNA reads as TGTGCCAGCAGCTTAGAAAGGGGGTTAAATGAAAAACTGTTTTTT. Translating gives CASSLERGLNEKLFF.

The rearrangement links TRBV9 to TRBJ2-7; tentative D call: TRBD2 (6 bases). This CDR3 has 15 amino acids. V was cut by 4 bases and J by 2 bases, with 16 bases left in between. The germline V gene has CDR1 SGDLS and CDR2 YYNGEE. The CDR3 is CASSPYGAGTYEQYF. The CDR3, as DNA: TGTGCCAGCAGCCCTTACGGGGCGGGAACCTACGAGCAGTACTTC.

The chain joins TRBV5-4 to TRBJ2-7; 8 bases match TRBD1. The V and J ends lost 6 bases and 7 bases, in that order; junction bases with no gene match: 9. Germline V gives CDR1 SGHNT, CDR2 YYREEE (reference sequence). This CDR3 comprises 13 residues. CDR3 DNA sequence: TGTGCCAGCAACTCGGACAGGGCGCCGGAGCAGTACTTC. This codes for CASNSDRAPEQYF.

The genes are TRBV9 and TRBJ2-2; D is possibly TRBD2 (6 bases). The germline V gene encodes CDR1 SGDLS and CDR2 YYNGEE. The CDR3 length is 15 residues. Deletions cut 6 bases from V and 4 bases from J, with 16 bases between. The CDR3 loop is CASTRQNGGTGELFF. CDR3 nucleotide sequence: TGTGCCAGCACCCGACAGAACGGGGGCACCGGGGAGCTGTTTTTT. The full variable domain, its missing parts supplied by reference TRBV9 and TRBJ2-2, is DSGVTQTPKHLITATGQRVTLRCSPRSGDLSVYWYQQSLDQGLQFLIQYYNGEERAKGNILERFSAQQFPDLHSELNLSSLELGDSALYFCASTRQNGGTGELFFGEGSRLTVL.

J is TRBJ1-1 and V is TRBV19; TRBD1 might be the D (5 bases). The CDR3 runs 13 residues. Trimming pared 7 bases from V and 5 bases from J, leaving 14 bases between. Germline loops: CDR1 LNHDA, CDR2 SQIVND (reference sequence). The CDR3 DNA follows: TGTGCCAGTATTGCTGGGGGGTGGACTGAAGCTTTCTTT. This encodes CASIAGGWTEAFF. Full variable domain (missing parts from reference TRBV19 and TRBJ1-1): DGGITQSPKYLFRKEGQNVTLSCEQNLNHDAMYWYRQDPGQGLRLIYYSQIVNDFQKGDIAEGYSVSREKKESFPLTVTSAQKNPTAFYLCASIAGGWTEAFFGQGTRLTVV.

The chain couples TRBV7-2 to TRBJ2-5; 13 bases match TRBD2. J gave up 3 bases and V 0 bases, and 1 base lay outside the gene matches. The germline V gene encodes CDR1 SGHTA and CDR2 FQGNSA. The CDR3 extends over 16 amino acids. CDR3 DNA: TGTGCCAGCAGCTTAGCGGGGACTAGCGGGGAAGAGACCCAGTACTTC. Translating it yields CASSLAGTSGEETQYF.

This clone was counted a few times. The rearrangement joins TRBV5-4 to TRBJ1-4; D ambiguous. CDR1 SGHNT and CDR2 YYREEE come from the germline V gene (reference sequence). V lost 0 bases to trimming and J lost 7 bases, with 4 bases between them. CDR3 length: 12 residues. The CDR3: CASSLAGEKLFF. CDR3 in DNA: TGTGCCAGCAGCTTGGCGGGTGAAAAACTGTTTTTT.

The genes are TRBV9 and TRBJ2-5; 7 bases line up with TRBD2. CDR1 SGDLS and CDR2 YYNGEE come from the germline V gene. This CDR3 has 15 residues. Germline trimming cut 0 bases from V and 5 bases from J; bases unmatched to any gene: 7. The CDR3 region has the DNA TGTGCCAGCAGCGTAGTTTTAGCGGGTGTGGAGACCCAGTACTTC. As protein: CASSVVLAGVETQYF.

The DNA for the CDR3 is TGTGCCAGCACCAAAAGGGGGGGGCCAGAGACCCAGTACTTC. This gives the protein CASTKRGGPETQYF. This chain uses TRBV7-2 with TRBJ2-5, with TRBD2 as a possible D gene (7 bases). CDR1 is SGHTA, CDR2 FQGNSA, per germline. This CDR3 region has 14 residues. Trimming shortened V by 7 bases and J by 4 bases, and 16 bases separated the two germline ends.

V and J are TRBV19 and TRBJ2-6; 7 bases are a match to TRBD1. Trimming took 3 bases from V and 1 from J; bases not matched to a gene: 9. CDR1 is LNHDA, CDR2 SQIVND, per germline (reference sequence). The CDR3 is 18 amino acids. CDR3 protein: CASSIWDRVISGANVLTF. The CDR3 coding sequence is TGTGCCAGTAGTATCTGGGACAGAGTTATTTCTGGGGCCAACGTCCTGACTTTC.

This chain connects TRBV7-6 to TRBJ2-5; D gene uncertain. The end of the DNA aligns better with TRBJ2-7, so the J call may be wrong. CDR3 length: 13 residues. Germline V gene lookup returns CDR1 SGHVS and CDR2 FNYEAQ. The chain's CDR3 is CASSLALGYEQYF. The CDR3 DNA is TGTGCCAGCAGCTTAGCTCTAGGCTACGAGCAGTACTTC.

V and J are TRBV4-1 and TRBJ2-1; D not resolved. Germline V lookup: CDR1 MGHRA, CDR2 YSYEKL. This CDR3 spans 16 amino acids. V gave up 0 bases and J gave up 3 bases, with 12 bases separating them. CDR3 loop: CASSQDPGSYYNEQFF. The CDR3, as DNA: TGCGCCAGCAGCCAAGATCCCGGGTCCTACTACAATGAGCAGTTCTTC.

The CDR3 DNA follows: TGTGCCAGCAGTTACCTCGGACAGGGGGTGAACACTGAAGCTTTCTTT. Translating gives CASSYLGQGVNTEAFF. This rearrangement joins TRBV6-6 to TRBJ1-1; 10 nucleotides match TRBD1. This CDR3 spans 16 amino acids. V lost 2 bases and J lost 0; bases outside the gene matches: 3. Germline CDR1 and CDR2: MNHNY and SVGAGI (reference sequence).

This clone was counted only a few times. The chain couples TRBV30 to TRBJ1-1; 7 bases are shared with TRBD1. Per germline, CDR1 GTSNPN and CDR2 SVGIG (reference sequence). The ends lost 6 bases at V and 4 bases at J; junction bases unmatched: 5. The CDR3 covers 12 residues. DNA of the CDR3: TGTGCCTGTACGCAGGGGGGCACTGAAGCTTTCTTT. Translating gives CACTQGGTEAFF.

The V call is TRBV30, the J call TRBJ2-7; TRBD2 might be the D (5 bases). The CDR3 totals 13 residues. Per germline, CDR1 GTSNPN and CDR2 SVGIG (reference sequence). Trimming removed 3 bases from V and 6 bases from J, with 15 bases in between. CDR3 amino acids: CAWRREGPSEQYF. For the CDR3, the DNA is TGTGCCTGGAGGAGGGAAGGTCCCAGCGAGCAGTACTTC.

The V call is TRBV9, the J call TRBJ2-1, with 9 bases lining up with TRBD2. Germline CDR1 reads SGDLS; CDR2 reads YYNGEE. This CDR3 has 15 amino acids. The trim removed 6 bases at V and 4 bases at J, leaving 8 bases unmatched. CDR3 amino acids: CASNPGTSIYNEQFF. The CDR3 nucleotides read TGTGCCAGCAACCCCGGGACTAGCATATACAATGAGCAGTTCTTC. Full variable domain (missing parts from reference TRBV9 and TRBJ2-1): DSGVTQTPKHLITATGQRVTLRCSPRSGDLSVYWYQQSLDQGLQFLIQYYNGEERAKGNILERFSAQQFPDLHSELNLSSLELGDSALYFCASNPGTSIYNEQFFGPGTRLTVL.

The genes are TRBV7-9 and TRBJ2-1, with a weak D call TRBD1 (5 bases). Germline values: CDR1 SEHNR, CDR2 FQNEAQ (reference sequence). V was shortened by 3 bases and J by 5 bases, with 8 bases between the two germline ends. The CDR3 is 13 residues long. The CDR3 protein is CASSLATDNEQFF. Here the CDR3 DNA reads TGTGCCAGCAGCTTGGCGACAGACAATGAGCAGTTCTTC.

This clone showed up just once. The genes are TRBV30 and TRBJ2-5; no definite D call. The CDR3 is 12 residues long. V lost 1 base and J lost 3, with 6 bases in between. CDR1 and CDR2 (germline): GTSNPN, SVGIG (reference sequence). The CDR3 DNA reads as TGTGCCTGGAGTGGCGGAAAAGAGACCCAGTACTTC. This sequence encodes CAWSGGKETQYF.

This CDR3 reads CASSDSTSRGSPLHF. DNA for the CDR3: TGTGCCAGCAGTGACTCGACTTCCAGGGGCTCACCCCTCCACTTT. This rearrangement joins TRBV6-4 to TRBJ1-6, with a tentative D call TRBD1 (6 bases). The ends were cut back, 0 bases at V and 10 bases at J, with 13 bases in the middle. The V gene's germline CDR1 is MRHNA and CDR2 SNTAGT. The CDR3 sequence is 15 residues long.

The chain links TRBV4-1 to TRBJ1-1, with 8 bases aligning to TRBD1. V was pared by 4 bases and J by 4 bases, with 11 bases of the junction left unmatched. Looked up from germline, CDR1 is MGHRA and CDR2 is YSYEKL. There are 16 residues in the CDR3. CDR3 in DNA: TGCGCCAGCAGCCTCAAGGTGGGGCAGGGGGCCACTGAAGCTTTCTTT. Translation gives CASSLKVGQGATEAFF.

The chain combines TRBV5-5 with TRBJ1-4; 7 nucleotides align to TRBD1. Germline CDR1 reads SGHKS; CDR2 reads YYEKEE (reference sequence). This CDR3 spans 14 amino acids. V was clipped by 5 bases and J by 8 bases; unmatched bases: 9. The CDR3: CASSLQGSGEKLFF. The DNA of the CDR3 is TGTGCCAGCAGTTTACAGGGGTCAGGGGAAAAACTGTTTTTT.

V gene TRBV5-1 combines with J gene TRBJ2-3, with 7 bases fitting TRBD2. The CDR3 extends over 15 amino acids. Germline V gives CDR1 SGHRS, CDR2 YFSETQ. Germline trimming cut 3 bases from V and 2 bases from J; bases unmatched to any gene: 6. In nucleotides, the CDR3 is TGCGCCAGCAGCTACGGGAGCGGGAACACAGATACGCAGTATTTT. Translated, it gives CASSYGSGNTDTQYF.

The J gene is TRBJ1-1, the V gene TRBV27; D remains ambiguous. V lost 3 bases to trimming and J lost 1 base, with 6 bases between them. Germline CDR1 is MNHEY and CDR2 is SMNVEV (reference sequence). This CDR3 contains 13 residues. The CDR3 sequence: CASSLAENTEAFF. In nucleotides, the CDR3 is TGTGCCAGCAGTTTGGCGGAGAACACTGAAGCTTTCTTT.

In its sample, this clone was seen a few times. The V and J genes are TRBV4-1 and TRBJ1-5; TRBD1 matches 7 bases. The V gene's germline CDR1 is MGHRA and CDR2 YSYEKL. With 3 bases clipped from V and 3 bases from J, the junction kept 5 bases outside the gene matches. The CDR3 extends over 15 amino acids. The CDR3 DNA is TGCGCCAGCAGCCAGACAACAGGGGTCAATCAGCCCCAGCATTTT. It encodes CASSQTTGVNQPQHF.

This clone was detected once. The rearrangement joins TRBV4-1 to TRBJ2-7; tentatively, D is TRBD2 (5 bases). V was shortened by 3 bases and J by 7 bases, with 28 bases between the two germline ends. The CDR3 totals 18 residues. In germline, CDR1 is MGHRA, CDR2 YSYEKL. CDR3 in DNA: TGCGCCAGCAGCCAGAACGTCGGGGAACTATGGATGGCTTGGGAGCAGTACTTC. Translating it yields CASSQNVGELWMAWEQYF.

This rearrangement joins TRBV9 to TRBJ2-1, with TRBD2 as a possible D gene (6 bases). The CDR3 covers 15 residues. Germline values: CDR1 SGDLS, CDR2 YYNGEE. Deletions cut 0 bases from V and 8 bases from J, with 15 bases between. The CDR3, as DNA: TGTGCCAGCAGCGTAGCGGGGGTCCCGCCCCATGAGCAGTTCTTC. Amino acids: CASSVAGVPPHEQFF.

This rearrangement joins TRBV7-2 to TRBJ1-2; 7 bases align to TRBD1. The CDR3 runs to 14 residues. V was pared by 3 bases and J by 3 bases, with 4 bases of the junction left unmatched. Germline-derived CDR1 and CDR2 are SGHTA and FQGNSA. CDR3 residues: CASSFTGTDYGYTF. The DNA of the CDR3 is TGTGCCAGCAGCTTCACCGGGACAGACTATGGCTACACCTTC.

This CDR3 reads CASSAGQPYNEQFF. DNA for the CDR3: TGTGCCAGCAGCGCGGGACAGCCCTACAATGAGCAGTTCTTC. The chain combines TRBV5-8 with TRBJ2-1; D is possibly TRBD1 (7 bases). Germline-derived CDR1 and CDR2 are SGHTS and YDEGEE. This CDR3 region has 14 residues. Trimming removed 4 bases at V and 2 bases at J, with 10 bases between.

The V and J genes are TRBV6-6 and TRBJ1-1, with 7 bases matching TRBD1. V gave up 6 bases and J gave up 6 bases; unmatched junction bases: 10. Germline V gives CDR1 MNHNY, CDR2 SVGAGI (reference sequence). The CDR3 spans 14 residues. CDR3: CASSDTGEKSEAFF. The CDR3 DNA follows: TGTGCCAGCAGCGACACAGGGGAGAAGTCTGAAGCTTTCTTT.